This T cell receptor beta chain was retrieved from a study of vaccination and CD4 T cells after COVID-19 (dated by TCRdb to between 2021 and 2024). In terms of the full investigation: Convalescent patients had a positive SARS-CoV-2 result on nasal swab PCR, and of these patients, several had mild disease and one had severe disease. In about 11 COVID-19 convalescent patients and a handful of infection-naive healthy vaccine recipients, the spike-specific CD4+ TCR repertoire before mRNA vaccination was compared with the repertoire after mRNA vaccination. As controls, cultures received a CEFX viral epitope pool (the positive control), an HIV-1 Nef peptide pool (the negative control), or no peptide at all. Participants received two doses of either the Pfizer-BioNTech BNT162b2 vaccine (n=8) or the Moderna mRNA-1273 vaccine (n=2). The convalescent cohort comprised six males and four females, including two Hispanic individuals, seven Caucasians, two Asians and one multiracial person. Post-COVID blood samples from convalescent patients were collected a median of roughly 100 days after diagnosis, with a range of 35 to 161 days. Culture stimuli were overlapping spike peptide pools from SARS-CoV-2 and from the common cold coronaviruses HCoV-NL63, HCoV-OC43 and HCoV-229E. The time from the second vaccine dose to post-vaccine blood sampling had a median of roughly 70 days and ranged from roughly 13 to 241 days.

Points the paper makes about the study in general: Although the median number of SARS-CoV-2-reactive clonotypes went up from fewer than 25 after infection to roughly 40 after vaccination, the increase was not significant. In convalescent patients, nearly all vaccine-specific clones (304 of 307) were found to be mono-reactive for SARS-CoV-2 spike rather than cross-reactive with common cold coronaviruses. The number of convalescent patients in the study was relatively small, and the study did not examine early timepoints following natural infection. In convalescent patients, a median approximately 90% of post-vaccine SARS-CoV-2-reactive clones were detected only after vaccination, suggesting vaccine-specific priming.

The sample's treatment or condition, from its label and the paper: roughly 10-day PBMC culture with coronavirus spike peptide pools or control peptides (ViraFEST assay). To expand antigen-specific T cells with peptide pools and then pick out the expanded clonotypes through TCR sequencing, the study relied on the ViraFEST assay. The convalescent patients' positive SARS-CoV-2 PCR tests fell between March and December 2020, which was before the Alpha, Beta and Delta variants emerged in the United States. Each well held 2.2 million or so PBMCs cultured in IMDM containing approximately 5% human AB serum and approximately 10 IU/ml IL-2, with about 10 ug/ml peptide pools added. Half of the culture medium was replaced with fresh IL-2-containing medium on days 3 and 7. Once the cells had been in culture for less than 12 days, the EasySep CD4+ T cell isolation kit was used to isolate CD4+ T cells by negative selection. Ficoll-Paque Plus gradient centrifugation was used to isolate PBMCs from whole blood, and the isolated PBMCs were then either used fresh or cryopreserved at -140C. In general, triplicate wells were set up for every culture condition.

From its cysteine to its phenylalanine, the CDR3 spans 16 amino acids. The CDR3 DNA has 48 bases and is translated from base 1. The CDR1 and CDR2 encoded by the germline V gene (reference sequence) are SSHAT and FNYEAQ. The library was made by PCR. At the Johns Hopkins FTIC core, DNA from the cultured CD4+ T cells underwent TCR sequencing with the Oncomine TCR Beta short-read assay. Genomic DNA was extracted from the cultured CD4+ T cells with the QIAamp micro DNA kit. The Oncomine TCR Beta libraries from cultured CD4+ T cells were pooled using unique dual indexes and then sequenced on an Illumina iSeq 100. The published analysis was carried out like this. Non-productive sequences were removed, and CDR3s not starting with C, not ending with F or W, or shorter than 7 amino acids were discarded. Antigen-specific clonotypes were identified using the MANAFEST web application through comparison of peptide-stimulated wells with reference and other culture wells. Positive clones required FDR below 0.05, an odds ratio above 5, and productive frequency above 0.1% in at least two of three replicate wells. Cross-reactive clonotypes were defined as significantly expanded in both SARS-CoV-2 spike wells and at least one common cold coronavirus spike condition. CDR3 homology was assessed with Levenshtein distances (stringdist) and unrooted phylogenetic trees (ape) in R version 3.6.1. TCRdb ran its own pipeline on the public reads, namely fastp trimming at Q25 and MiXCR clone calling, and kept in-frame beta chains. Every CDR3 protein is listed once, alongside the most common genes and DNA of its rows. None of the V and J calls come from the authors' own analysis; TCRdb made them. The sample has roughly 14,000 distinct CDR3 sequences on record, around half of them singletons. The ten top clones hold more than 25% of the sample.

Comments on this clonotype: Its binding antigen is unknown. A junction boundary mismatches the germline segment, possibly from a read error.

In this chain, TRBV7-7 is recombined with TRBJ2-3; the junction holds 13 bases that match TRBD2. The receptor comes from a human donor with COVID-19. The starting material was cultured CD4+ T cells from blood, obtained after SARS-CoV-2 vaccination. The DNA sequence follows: TGTGCTAGCAGCCCTGGGACTAGCGGGGGCACAGATACGCAGTATTTT. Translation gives CASSPGTSGGTDTQYF.